This paragraph reports one TCR beta chain. This entry belongs to a study of blood T cells in healthy people across ages. This CDR3 spans 14 amino acids. Germline CDR1 reads SGHRS; CDR2 reads YFSETQ. The J segment lost 1 base and the V segment lost 4 bases, leaving 2 bases of the junction unmatched. Combining a sample-barcoded 5' primer with a J-beta primer mix, a second PCR ran for roughly 6 to 11 cycles. Researchers report that each sample yielded at least 2.5 million CDR3-containing paired-end reads. TCRdb ran MiXCR on the 5' RACE reads and lists one entry per CDR3 protein. The sample has 540,000 or so distinct CDR3 sequences; 27% are singletons.

The rearrangement joins TRBV5-1 to TRBJ2-5, with 9 bases identical to TRBD2. Input material: blood. The sequence came from a woman in her 70s in good health. The CDR3 loop is CASSERGVQETQYF. The CDR3 bases are TGCGCCAGCAGCGAGCGGGGGGTCCAAGAGACCCAGTACTTC.